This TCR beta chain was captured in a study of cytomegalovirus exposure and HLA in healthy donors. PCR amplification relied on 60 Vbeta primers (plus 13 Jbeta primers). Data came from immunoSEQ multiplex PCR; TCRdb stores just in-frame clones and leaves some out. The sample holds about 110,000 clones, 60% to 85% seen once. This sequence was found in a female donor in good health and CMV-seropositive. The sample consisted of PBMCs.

The CDR3 is CASSTREGRIDTQYF. The CDR3 region has the DNA TGTGCCAGCAGTACGCGGGAGGGCCGAATAGATACGCAGTATTTT. The chain couples TRBV6-6 to TRBJ2-3, with 9 bases lining up with TRBD2. CDR1 MNHNY and CDR2 SVGAGI come from the germline V gene (reference sequence). The junction had 8 bases not matched to a gene; V was cut back by 5 bases and J by 5 bases. This CDR3 comprises 15 residues.